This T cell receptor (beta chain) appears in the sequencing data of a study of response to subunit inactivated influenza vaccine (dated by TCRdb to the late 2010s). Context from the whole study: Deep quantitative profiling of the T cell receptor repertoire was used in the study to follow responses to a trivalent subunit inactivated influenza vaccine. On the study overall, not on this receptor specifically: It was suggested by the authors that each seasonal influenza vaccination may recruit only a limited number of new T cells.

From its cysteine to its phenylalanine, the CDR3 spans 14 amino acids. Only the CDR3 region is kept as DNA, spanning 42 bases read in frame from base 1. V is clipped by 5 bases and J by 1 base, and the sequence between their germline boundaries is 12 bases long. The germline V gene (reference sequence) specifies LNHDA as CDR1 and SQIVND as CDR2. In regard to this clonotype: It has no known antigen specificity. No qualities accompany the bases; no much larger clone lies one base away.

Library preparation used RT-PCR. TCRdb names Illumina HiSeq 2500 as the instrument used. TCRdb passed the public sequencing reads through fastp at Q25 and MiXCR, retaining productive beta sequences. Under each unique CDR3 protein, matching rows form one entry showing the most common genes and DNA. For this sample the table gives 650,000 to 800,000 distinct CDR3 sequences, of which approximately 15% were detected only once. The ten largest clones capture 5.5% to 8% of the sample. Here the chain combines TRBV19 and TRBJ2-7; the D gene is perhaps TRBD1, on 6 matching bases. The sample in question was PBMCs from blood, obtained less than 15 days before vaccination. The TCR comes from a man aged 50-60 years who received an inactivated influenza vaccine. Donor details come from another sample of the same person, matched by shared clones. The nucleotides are TGTGCCAGTAGTGAACGGGACACTTCCTACGAGCAGTACTTC. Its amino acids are CASSERDTSYEQYF.